The entry that follows covers one T cell receptor (beta chain) sequence. The antigen is undetermined. V lost 8 bases to trimming and J lost 10 bases, with 19 bases between them. The CDR3 is 13 residues long. Per germline, CDR1 KGHDR and CDR2 SFDVKD. Documented time point: newly diagnosed GD, antithyroid drugs for less than 3 months. RNA extracted from PBMCs served as the sequencing template. The data were obtained in a study of regulatory T cells in long-lasting Graves disease. Study outcomes and limitations: There was favoring of TRBV28, TRBJ1-2 and TRBJ2-5 in persistent disease. Since the sample size was small, accuracy may have been reduced. New patients shared around 920 public clonotypes, fewer than the approximately 2,500 shared by persistent patients.

The TCR beta library used iRepertoire HTBI primers with Arm-PCR amplification of CDR3. Original analysis: Looking across samples, the authors found 55 to 80 TRBV and 14 TRBJ segments. TCRdb called the multiplex PCR reads again in MiXCR, with one record for every CDR3 protein. Here the V and J calls rest on TCRdb's processing, not on the authors' analysis. The sample holds 300,000 to 400,000 distinct CDR3 sequences, less than 20% seen once. The chain carries TRBV24-1 and TRBJ1-2; D is perhaps TRBD1 (6 bases). Sequencing was performed on peripheral blood mononuclear cells (PBMCs), taken at new diagnosis, from a patient treated with antithyroid drugs. The clonotype originates from a female donor with Graves disease. CDR3 bases: TGTGCCACCACATCGGGGAGGGGGGGTGACTACACCTTC. Protein: CATTSGRGGDYTF.